One sample yielded the 15 T cell receptor beta chains listed below, sequenced in a study of cytomegalovirus exposure and HLA in healthy donors. 60 Vbeta and 13 Jbeta primers were used in PCR. Clones were read by immunoSEQ multiplex PCR, and TCRdb kept only the in-frame ones, dropping some. The sample has 85,000 to 130,000 clones; over 75% are singletons. Sequencing was performed on PBMCs. The origin of the receptors is a young woman in good health and CMV-seropositive.

The V gene is TRBV28, the J gene TRBJ1-3; D remains ambiguous. Trimming stripped 5 bases from V and 4 bases from J, with 21 bases between. Germline assignment: CDR1 MDHEN and CDR2 SYDVKM. CDR3 length equals 17 residues. This CDR3 reads CASSTLREHFMGNTIYF. In DNA form, the CDR3 reads TGTGCCAGCAGTACCCTCCGGGAACACTTCATGGGAAACACCATATATTTT.

The chain is built from TRBV5-1 and TRBJ2-1; D is undetermined. This CDR3 region has 16 residues. Germline values: CDR1 SGHRS, CDR2 YFSETQ. Trimming shortened V by 0 bases and J by 5 bases, and 15 bases separated the two germline ends. CDR3 nucleotide sequence: TGCGCCAGCAGCTTGGCCCCGGAGCCCCCGAACAATGAGCAGTTCTTC. Its translation is CASSLAPEPPNNEQFF.

The chain couples TRBV2 to TRBJ1-5; 7 positions agree with TRBD1. The CDR3 runs to 14 residues. Germline values: CDR1 SNHLY, CDR2 FYNNEI. Germline trimming cut 9 bases from V and 5 bases from J; bases unmatched to any gene: 10. The CDR3 DNA follows: TGTGCCAGTGACAGGGTAGGATGGGATCAGCCCCAGCATTTT. This translates into CASDRVGWDQPQHF.

Only a few counts were recorded for this clone. V usage is TRBV10-3 and J usage is TRBJ1-6; 7 bases align to TRBD1. V lost 3 bases and J lost 5; bases outside the gene matches: 4. Germline V CDR1 and CDR2: ENHRY, SYGVKD. This CDR3 region has 15 residues. The chain's CDR3 is CAISEGTAHNSPLHF. CDR3 coding DNA: TGTGCCATCAGTGAAGGGACAGCACATAATTCACCCCTCCACTTT.

This clone was found once. The rearrangement uses TRBV5-1 and TRBJ2-7; 8 bases map to TRBD2. Germline-derived CDR1 and CDR2 are SGHRS and YFSETQ. This CDR3 has 15 residues. Unmatched junction bases numbered 9, after V lost 4 bases and J lost 3 bases. The CDR3 DNA is TGCGCCAGCAGCCCGGTGCTAGCGGGCCTCTACGAGCAGTACTTC. Residues: CASSPVLAGLYEQYF.

V and J are TRBV7-8 and TRBJ1-5, with 8 bases that match TRBD1. Germline V gene lookup returns CDR1 SGHVS and CDR2 FQNEAQ. The CDR3 has 13 residues. J was trimmed by 0 bases and V by 8 bases; bases with no gene match: 0. Here the CDR3 DNA reads TGTGCCAGCGGGACAGGTAGCAATCAGCCCCAGCATTTT. It encodes CASGTGSNQPQHF.

The chain joins TRBV28 to TRBJ2-2, with D maybe TRBD1 (6 bases). The CDR3 runs 15 residues. Germline-derived CDR1 and CDR2 are MDHEN and SYDVKM. Trimming removed 2 bases at V and 6 bases at J, with 13 bases between. The CDR3 region has the DNA TGTGCCAGCAGTTTACCGGGACACGCCGCCGGGGAGCTGTTTTTT. It translates to CASSLPGHAAGELFF.

This chain links TRBV27 with TRBJ2-1, with D uncertain. The V gene lost 1 base and the J gene lost 0 bases, with 4 bases spanning the gap. Germline assignment: CDR1 MNHEY and CDR2 SMNVEV (reference sequence). This CDR3 spans 14 amino acids. CDR3 residues: CASSLLNSYNEQFF. CDR3 coding DNA: TGTGCCAGCAGTTTATTAAACTCCTACAATGAGCAGTTCTTC.

The chain links TRBV2 to TRBJ1-5; TRBD1 aligns across 9 bases. The CDR3 length is 13 residues. J was trimmed by 5 bases and V by 8 bases; bases with no gene match: 4. Germline values: CDR1 SNHLY, CDR2 FYNNEI. This chain's CDR3 is CASGTGRDQPQHF. The CDR3 region has the DNA TGTGCCAGCGGGACAGGGAGGGATCAGCCCCAGCATTTT.

The chain employs TRBV6-5 and TRBJ1-1, with 10 bases identical to TRBD1. The CDR3 consists of 16 residues. After removal of 1 base from V and 6 bases from J, the junction contained 8 bases not matched to a gene. Looked up from germline, CDR1 is MNHEY and CDR2 is SVGAGI. CDR3 sequence (DNA): TGTGCCAGCAGTTACTTCCCCGGGACAGGGGACGCTGAAGCTTTCTTT. Residues: CASSYFPGTGDAEAFF.

The chain uses TRBV12-5 and TRBJ2-1; 14 bases align to TRBD2. The CDR3 runs 18 residues. The ends lost 3 bases at V and 2 bases at J; junction bases unmatched: 6. Germline V CDR1 and CDR2: LGHNT, FRNRAP. CDR3 sequence (DNA): TGTGCTAGTGGTTTTCTTGGACTAGCGGGAGGTGCCTACAATGAGCAGTTCTTC. This translates into CASGFLGLAGGAYNEQFF.

In the case of this clone: This likely stems from a read error, as it lies one base from a far larger clone. CDR3 DNA: TGTGCCTGCAGTGAAGTAGGAGCGGGAACCCACCAAGAGACCCAGTACTTC. This gives the protein CACSEVGAGTHQETQYF. The gene calls are TRBV2 and TRBJ2-5; 7 nucleotides align to TRBD2. In germline, CDR1 is SNHLY, CDR2 FYNNEI. CDR3 size: 17 residues.

The V and J genes are TRBV5-1 and TRBJ2-3; a possible D gene is TRBD2 (5 bases). CDR1 is SGHRS and CDR2 is YFSETQ in the germline V gene. The V and J ends lost 4 bases and 4 bases respectively, with 22 bases between them. This CDR3 comprises 17 residues. The CDR3 region is CASSRDSPGHGADTQYF. DNA of the CDR3: TGCGCCAGCAGCCGGGATTCTCCGGGCCATGGCGCAGATACGCAGTATTTT.

The gene calls are TRBV19 and TRBJ1-4, with TRBD1 as a possible D gene (5 bases). CDR3 length: 14 amino acids. Germline lookup yields CDR1 LNHDA and CDR2 SQIVND (reference sequence). Trimming cost V 4 bases and J 0 bases, with 6 bases left between them. The CDR3 sequence is CASSRTTTNEKLFF. CDR3 sequence (DNA): TGTGCCAGTAGTAGGACAACAACTAATGAAAAACTGTTTTTT.

The chain links TRBV30 to TRBJ2-7; D is ambiguous. Between the trimmed V and J ends, which lost 3 bases and 6 bases, there was a span of 12 bases. Germline CDR1 and CDR2: GTSNPN and SVGIG (reference sequence). The CDR3 spans 12 residues. CDR3 in amino acids: CAWSILSAEQYF. CDR3 in DNA: TGTGCCTGGAGCATTCTGAGCGCCGAGCAGTACTTC.